The 28 T cell receptor beta chains presented below share a single source sample, sequenced in a study of T cell responses to AZD1222 COVID-19 vaccine. Here immunoSEQ multiplex PCR was the method, and the copy in TCRdb shows in-frame clones only, minus some. The table lists over 150,000 clones, roughly 90% of them singletons. Sample: peripheral blood, taken on day 0 of AZD1222 vaccination. Source of these receptors: an adult in good health.

The chain couples TRBV7-2 to TRBJ2-1; D remains unclear. Trimming pared 2 bases from V and 15 bases from J, leaving 17 bases between. The CDR3 sequence is 13 residues long. Germline CDR1 reads SGHTA; CDR2 reads FQGNSA. DNA of the CDR3: TGTGCCAGCAGCTTATTTGGTCAAGGCTTAGGGTTCTTC. Protein sequence: CASSLFGQGLGFF.

The chain is built from TRBV28 and TRBJ1-4, with 9 bases lining up with TRBD1. CDR1 is MDHEN, CDR2 SYDVKM, per germline. The CDR3 length is 15 residues. V was pared by 5 bases and J by 7 bases, with 8 bases of the junction left unmatched. CDR3: CASSLTGGLGEKLFF. The CDR3 nucleotides read TGTGCCAGCAGTCTCACAGGGGGCTTGGGTGAAAAACTGTTTTTT.

The gene calls are TRBV7-2 and TRBJ1-5, with unresolved D. Trimming cost V 5 bases and J 1 base, with 6 bases left between them. The CDR3 totals 13 residues. Germline loops: CDR1 SGHTA, CDR2 FQGNSA. CDR3 amino acids: CASSHGSNQPQHF. In DNA form, the CDR3 reads TGTGCCAGCAGCCATGGGAGCAATCAGCCCCAGCATTTT.

Here the CDR3 reads CASSYRERGVGFF. The CDR3 DNA follows: TGTGCCAGCAGTTACCGTGAGCGGGGGGTTGGGTTCTTC. The V and J genes are TRBV27 and TRBJ2-1; 9 positions match TRBD2. Looked up from germline, CDR1 is MNHEY and CDR2 is SMNVEV (reference sequence). The CDR3 is 13 residues long. V dropped 4 bases and J dropped 15; count of bases not matched to a gene: 10.

V is TRBV25-1 and J is TRBJ1-6; D possibly corresponds to TRBD1 (6 bases). V lost 4 bases and J lost 7, with 11 bases in between. The CDR3 is 14 amino acids. Germline V gene lookup returns CDR1 MGHDK and CDR2 SYGVNS. The CDR3 DNA follows: TGTGCCAGCAGTGGTTCAGGGGCCAATTCACCCCTCCACTTT. Its protein is CASSGSGANSPLHF.

This clone was counted once. This rearrangement joins TRBV4-2 to TRBJ1-4, with TRBD1 as a possible D gene (6 bases). Trimming stripped 2 bases from V and 7 bases from J, with 14 bases between. The CDR3 is 15 residues long. Germline CDR1 and CDR2: LGHNA and YNFKEQ. The CDR3 DNA reads as TGTGCCAGCAGCCAATCCGTCAGGGGAGGTGAAAAACTGTTTTTT. Translating gives CASSQSVRGGEKLFF.

This chain links TRBV5-1 with TRBJ1-1; D not resolved. Germline V gene data show CDR1 as SGHRS and CDR2 as YFSETQ. The CDR3 extends over 14 amino acids. The germline V and J ends were trimmed by 2 bases and 6 bases, with 14 bases remaining between them. The CDR3 DNA reads TGCGCCAGCAGCTTAGGAGGGAGGCTCCCTGAAGCTTTCTTT. Translation: CASSLGGRLPEAFF. The whole variable domain, remainder taken from reference TRBV5-1 and TRBJ1-1, is KAGVTQTPRYLIKTRGQQVTLSCSPISGHRSVSWYQQTPGQGLQFLFEYFSETQRNKGNFPGRFSGRQFSNSRSEMNVSTLELGDSALYLCASSLGGRLPEAFFGQGTRLTVV.

This clone showed up just a few times. The chain combines TRBV28 with TRBJ1-5; the match to TRBD1 covers 11 bases. Germline loops: CDR1 MDHEN, CDR2 SYDVKM. This CDR3 is built from 17 residues. V gave up 4 bases and J gave up 2 bases; unmatched junction bases: 7. The CDR3 DNA sequence: TGTGCCAGCAGTTCGGCCGGGACAGGGGGTGGCAATCAGCCCCAGCATTTT. Translated: CASSSAGTGGGNQPQHF.

The CDR3: CASSPDSSNQPQHF. Here the CDR3 DNA reads TGCGCCAGCAGCCCGGACAGTAGCAATCAGCCCCAGCATTTT. The rearrangement links TRBV5-1 to TRBJ1-5, with D maybe TRBD1 (6 bases). The CDR3 totals 14 residues. Germline V gives CDR1 SGHRS, CDR2 YFSETQ. V was cut by 4 bases and J by 0 bases, with 8 bases left in between.

The rearrangement links TRBV5-6 to TRBJ1-1; the D is unclear. The CDR3 has 15 residues. Per the germline V gene, CDR1 is SGHDT and CDR2 is YYEEEE. Trimming removed 1 base from V and 4 bases from J, with 14 bases in between. CDR3 DNA: TGTGCCAGCAGCTTGAGCCTCTTGGGAGCCACTGAAGCTTTCTTT. The encoded protein is CASSLSLLGATEAFF.

The chain links TRBV5-6 to TRBJ2-1; TRBD2 agrees at 8 bases. The CDR3 covers 18 residues. The germline V gene has CDR1 SGHDT and CDR2 YYEEEE. The J segment lost 4 bases and the V segment lost 0 bases, leaving 12 bases of the junction unmatched. CDR3 sequence (DNA): TGTGCCAGCAGCTTGGGCCTAGCGGGCCACGGCCTTTACAATGAGCAGTTCTTC. It yields the protein CASSLGLAGHGLYNEQFF.

The V and J genes are TRBV7-8 and TRBJ1-5; D may be TRBD1 (6 bases). The CDR3 covers 15 residues. CDR1 is SGHVS and CDR2 is FQNEAQ in the germline V gene. V lost 5 bases to trimming and J lost 7 bases, with 18 bases between them. CDR3 DNA: TGTGCCAGCAGCCTTATGGAGGCAGGGGAACAGCCCCAGCATTTT. Translation: CASSLMEAGEQPQHF.

The chain uses TRBV28 and TRBJ2-1, with a possible D match to TRBD1 (6 bases). This CDR3 has 15 residues. Germline CDR1 and CDR2: MDHEN and SYDVKM. V was pared by 6 bases and J by 4 bases, with 16 bases between. CDR3 in amino acids: CASRFLDSSYNEQFF. In DNA, the CDR3 is TGTGCCAGCAGATTTCTGGACAGCTCTTACAATGAGCAGTTCTTC.

The table lists this clone with a count of one. CDR3 region: CASSHNGGANTEAFF. CDR3 DNA: TGCGCCAGCAGCCACAACGGGGGAGCGAACACTGAAGCTTTCTTT. The rearrangement joins TRBV4-3 to TRBJ1-1, with D possibly being TRBD1 (5 bases). Looked up from germline, CDR1 is LGHNA and CDR2 is YSLEER. The CDR3 runs 15 residues. Trimming shortened V by 3 bases and J by 1 base, and 12 bases separated the two germline ends.

The chain uses TRBV24-1 and TRBJ2-1; TRBD2 matches 13 bases. V shed 1 base and J 15 bases; nucleotides not matched to a gene: 5. The CDR3 totals 14 residues. The V gene's germline CDR1 is KGHDR and CDR2 SFDVKD. This CDR3 is CATSDFTSGGALFF. CDR3 bases: TGTGCCACCAGTGATTTTACTAGCGGGGGGGCCCTGTTCTTC.

This clone was seen only a few times. The V call is TRBV14, the J call TRBJ2-6, with 7 positions matching TRBD2. Germline V CDR1 and CDR2: SGHDN, FVKESK. After removal of 4 bases from V and 0 bases from J, the junction contained 12 bases not matched to a gene. The CDR3 consists of 19 residues. As DNA, the CDR3 is TGTGCCAGCAGCCCCCGAGAGCGGGGCAAATACTCTGGGGCCAACGTCCTGACTTTC. It yields the protein CASSPRERGKYSGANVLTF.

The gene calls are TRBV6-5 and TRBJ2-5; D ambiguous. In germline, CDR1 is MNHEY, CDR2 SVGAGI. The ends were cut back, 5 bases at V and 5 bases at J, with 12 bases in the middle. CDR3 length: 13 residues. The CDR3 reads CASSQVMGETQYF. The CDR3 DNA follows: TGTGCCAGCAGTCAGGTGATGGGGGAGACCCAGTACTTC.

V usage is TRBV24-1 and J usage is TRBJ2-1, with D possibly called TRBD1 or TRBD2 (5 bases each). The CDR3 is 15 residues long. V gave up 5 bases and J gave up 8 bases, with 18 bases separating them. Germline values: CDR1 KGHDR, CDR2 SFDVKD. In DNA, the CDR3 is TGTGCCACCAGTGGTCGGGGCATCGGTCAGCATGAGCAGTTCTTC. Translation gives CATSGRGIGQHEQFF.

The count of this clone is one. This sequence joins TRBV29-1 and TRBJ1-1, with 9 bases lining up with TRBD1. The V gene's germline CDR1 is SQVTM and CDR2 ANQGSEA. This CDR3 is built from 14 residues. The trim removed 4 bases at V and 3 bases at J, leaving 6 bases unmatched. The CDR3 bases are TGCAGCGTTGGGGGGACAGGGAGGTACACTGAAGCTTTCTTT. Translated, it gives CSVGGTGRYTEAFF.

The J gene is TRBJ1-5, the V gene TRBV4-1, with D uncertain. The length of the CDR3 is 13 residues. Germline-derived CDR1 and CDR2 are MGHRA and YSYEKL. V gave up 0 bases and J gave up 4 bases, with 4 bases separating them. CDR3: CASSQDSNQPQHF. Written as DNA, the CDR3 is TGCGCCAGCAGCCAAGACAGTAATCAGCCCCAGCATTTT.

The rearrangement uses TRBV5-5 and TRBJ1-1; unclear D gene. V gave up 2 bases and J gave up 2 bases, with 7 bases separating them. CDR1 and CDR2 (germline): SGHKS, YYEKEE (reference sequence). The CDR3 is 13 residues long. The CDR3 nucleotides read TGTGCCAGCAGCTTCTGGCAAAACACTGAAGCTTTCTTT. Translating gives CASSFWQNTEAFF.

The chain carries TRBV4-3 and TRBJ2-1; 8 positions match TRBD2. Germline CDR1 reads LGHNA; CDR2 reads YSLEER. There are 17 residues in the CDR3. J gave up 4 bases and V 0 bases, and 8 bases lay outside the gene matches. This chain's CDR3 is CASSQDGAGVGYNEQFF. The CDR3 nucleotides read TGCGCCAGCAGCCAAGATGGAGCGGGAGTCGGGTACAATGAGCAGTTCTTC.

The rearrangement uses TRBV7-8 and TRBJ1-2; D uncertain. Germline V CDR1 and CDR2: SGHVS, FQNEAQ. CDR3 size: 13 residues. Deletions cut 5 bases from V and 2 bases from J, with 9 bases between. CDR3 amino acids: CASSVRVNYGYTF. The CDR3 DNA follows: TGTGCCAGCAGCGTTAGAGTGAACTATGGCTACACCTTC.

This chain joins TRBV4-3 and TRBJ1-5; D not resolved. CDR1 is LGHNA and CDR2 is YSLEER in the germline V gene. This CDR3 is 13 amino acids long. Trimming removed 1 base at V and 3 bases at J, with 4 bases between. The DNA for the CDR3 is TGCGCCAGCAGCCAAGGGGTCAATCAGCCCCAGCATTTT. Protein product: CASSQGVNQPQHF.

The count of this clone is one. This sequence joins TRBV4-3 and TRBJ2-1; possibly TRBD2 for D (5 bases). The CDR3 has 16 amino acids. Trimming shortened V by 1 base and J by 13 bases, and 23 bases separated the two germline ends. Germline V gives CDR1 LGHNA, CDR2 YSLEER. The CDR3 region is CASSQGETASTRQQFF. As DNA, the CDR3 is TGCGCCAGCAGCCAAGGGGAGACGGCGTCCACCCGGCAACAGTTCTTC.

The chain employs TRBV19 and TRBJ2-7; weak D call: TRBD1 (6 bases). Germline V gives CDR1 LNHDA, CDR2 SQIVND (reference sequence). The CDR3 sequence is 15 residues long. V shed 6 bases and J shed 0 bases, with 15 bases lying between them. CDR3 in amino acids: CASSTTGLSSYEQYF. CDR3 nucleotides: TGTGCCAGTAGCACCACAGGGCTCAGCTCCTACGAGCAGTACTTC.

The CDR3 nucleotides are TGCGCCAGCGCCCTCGGCTCATTAGCCAAAAACATTCAGTACTTC. As protein: CASALGSLAKNIQYF. The chain uses TRBV5-1 and TRBJ2-4; D is uncertain. The CDR3 totals 15 residues. Germline CDR1 and CDR2: SGHRS and YFSETQ. V was cut by 7 bases and J by 0 bases, with 14 bases left in between.

The chain recombines TRBV6-2 or TRBV6-3 with TRBJ1-1; D not certain. The CDR3 is made up of 14 amino acids. CDR1 is MNHEY and CDR2 is SVGEGT in the germline V gene. Trimming took 3 bases from V and 2 from J, leaving 10 bases between them. Here the CDR3 DNA reads TGTGCCAGCAGTTATACCAGGACCAACACTGAAGCTTTCTTT. Translated, it gives CASSYTRTNTEAFF.